This TCR beta chain is drawn from a study of CD8+ T cells in alopecia areata. Study-wide background: Treatment of the treated patients consisted of oral tofacitinib, 5 to 10 mg twice daily. Study results and limitations: Tofacitinib significantly brought down scalp clonality and expanded CD8+ clones among top 100. Lesional scalp displayed greater clonality than normal scalp, most notably in alopecia totalis/universalis.

As to treatment: oral pan-JAK inhibitor, 5-10 mg twice daily. V was pared by 4 bases and J by 3 bases, with 8 bases of the junction left unmatched. The CDR3 covers 15 residues. Looked up from germline, CDR1 is SGHRS and CDR2 is YFSETQ. This clone was picked up a small number of times. Its antigen remains unidentified. RNA extraction was followed by reverse transcription into cDNA, which acted as the sequencing template. Using immunoSEQ multiplex PCR, the repertoire was profiled, and TCRdb retains in-frame clones only, with some absent. Of more than 150,000 clones detected, 60% appear once; the ten largest clones hold approximately 3.4%.

This receptor was identified in a human donor with alopecia areata. The specimen comprised CD4+ T cells sorted from blood, sampled at week 4, from a patient treated with tofacitinib. The rearrangement uses TRBV5-1 and TRBJ2-3; 7 positions agree with TRBD1. This CDR3 is CASSPLGQSTDTQYF. CDR3 DNA sequence: TGCGCCAGCAGCCCACTGGGACAGTCAACAGATACGCAGTATTTT. Looking up the rest from reference TRBV5-1 and TRBJ2-3 gives the full variable domain: KAGVTQTPRYLIKTRGQQVTLSCSPISGHRSVSWYQQTPGQGLQFLFEYFSETQRNKGNFPGRFSGRQFSNSRSEMNVSTLELGDSALYLCASSPLGQSTDTQYFGPGTRLTVL.